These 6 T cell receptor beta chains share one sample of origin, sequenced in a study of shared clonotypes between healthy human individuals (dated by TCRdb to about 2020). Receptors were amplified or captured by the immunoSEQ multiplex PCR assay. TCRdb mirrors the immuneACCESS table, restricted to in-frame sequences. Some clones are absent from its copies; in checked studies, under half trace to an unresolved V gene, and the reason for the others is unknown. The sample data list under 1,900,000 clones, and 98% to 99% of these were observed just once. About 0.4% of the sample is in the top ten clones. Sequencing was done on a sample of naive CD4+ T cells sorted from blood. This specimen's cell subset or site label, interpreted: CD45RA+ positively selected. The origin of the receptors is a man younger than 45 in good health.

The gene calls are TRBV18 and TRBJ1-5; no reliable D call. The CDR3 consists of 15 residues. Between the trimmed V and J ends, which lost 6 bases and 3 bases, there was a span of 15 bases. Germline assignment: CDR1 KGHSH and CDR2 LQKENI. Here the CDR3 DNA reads TGTGCCAGCTCCCCTTCGGTCGGAATCAATCAGCCCCAGCATTTT. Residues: CASSPSVGINQPQHF.

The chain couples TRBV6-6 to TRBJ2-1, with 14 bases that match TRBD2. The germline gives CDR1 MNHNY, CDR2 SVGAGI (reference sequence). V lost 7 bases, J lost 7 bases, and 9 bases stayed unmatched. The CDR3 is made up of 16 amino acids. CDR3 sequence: CASNLGTSGSLNEQFF. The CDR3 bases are TGTGCCAGCAACTTAGGGACTAGCGGGAGTCTGAATGAGCAGTTCTTC.

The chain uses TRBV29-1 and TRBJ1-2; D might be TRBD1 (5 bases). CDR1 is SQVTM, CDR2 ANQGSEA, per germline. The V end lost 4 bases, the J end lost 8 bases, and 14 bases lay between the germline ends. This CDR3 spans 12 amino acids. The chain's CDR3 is CSVAGYGRGYTF. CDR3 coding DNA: TGCAGCGTTGCAGGGTACGGTCGGGGCTACACCTTC.

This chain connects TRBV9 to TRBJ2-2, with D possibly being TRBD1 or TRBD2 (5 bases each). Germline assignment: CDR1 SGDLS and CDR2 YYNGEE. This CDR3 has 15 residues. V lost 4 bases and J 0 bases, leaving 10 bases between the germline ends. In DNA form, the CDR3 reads TGTGCCAGCAGCATCGGGACCCCGAACACCGGGGAGCTGTTTTTT. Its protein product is CASSIGTPNTGELFF.

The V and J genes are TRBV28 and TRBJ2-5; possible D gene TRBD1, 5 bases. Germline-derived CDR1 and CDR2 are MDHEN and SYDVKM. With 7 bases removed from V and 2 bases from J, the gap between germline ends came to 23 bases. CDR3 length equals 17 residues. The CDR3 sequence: CASTNWATGPFQETQYF. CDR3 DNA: TGTGCCAGCACCAATTGGGCTACAGGTCCGTTTCAAGAGACCCAGTACTTC.

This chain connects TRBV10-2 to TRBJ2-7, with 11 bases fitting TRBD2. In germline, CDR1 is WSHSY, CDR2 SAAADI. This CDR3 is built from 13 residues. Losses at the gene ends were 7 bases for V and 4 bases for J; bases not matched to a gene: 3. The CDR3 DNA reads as TGCGCCAGCACAGCTAGCGGGAGGTACGAGCAGTACTTC. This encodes CASTASGRYEQYF.